The T cell receptor (beta chain) under discussion was sequenced for a study of T cell repertoires in cytomegalovirus infection. In TCRdb, the reads were re-called with MiXCR into one record per CDR3 protein. The table has fewer than 550,000 distinct CDR3 sequences, approximately 16% seen once. The V end lost 2 bases, the J end lost 0 bases, and 8 bases lay between the germline ends. This CDR3 spans 15 amino acids. The germline gives CDR1 PRHDT, CDR2 FYEKMQ (reference sequence). This clonotype appeared many times. Its antigen is still unknown. Study observations and caveats: The ex vivo response showed dominance by HLA-C-restricted CMV-specific TCR beta clonotypes.

The chain has TRBV13 and TRBJ1-5; D not resolved. Source material: CD8+ T cells from PBMCs. This TCR was recovered from a human donor in good health (CMV status not recorded). Some clones in this sample may be carry-over from other donors' samples. The DNA for the CDR3 is TGTGCCAGCAGCTTAAGGGCCAATAGCAATCAGCCCCAGCATTTT. It codes for CASSLRANSNQPQHF.